One sample yielded the 30 T cell receptor beta chains listed below, sequenced in a study of CD8 T cells in ankylosing spondylitis. Broader study findings: There was a TCR beta motif, made of several highly homologous variants, that appeared characteristic of ankylosing spondylitis blood.

Via MiXCR, TCRdb re-called the 5' RACE reads, giving one row per CDR3 protein. The table lists 350,000 to 450,000 distinct CDR3 sequences, roughly 27% of them singletons. Antigen specificity for these receptors is unknown. The sample consisted of blood, either unsorted or a sorted T cell fraction (not recorded which). All receptors derive from a male donor with ankylosing spondylitis.

This clonotype was counted only a few times. CDR3 sequence: CASSSMNTEAFF. The CDR3 DNA reads as TGTGCCAGCAGTTCAATGAACACTGAAGCTTTCTTT. V is TRBV12-3 or TRBV12-4 and J is TRBJ1-1; no reliable D call. The CDR3 has 12 residues. V lost 4 bases to trimming and J lost 0 bases, with 3 bases between them.

The chain is built from TRBV29-1 and TRBJ1-1; tentatively, D is TRBD1 (5 bases). V shed 4 bases and J shed 5 bases, with 11 bases lying between them. The length of the CDR3 is 12 residues. Per germline, CDR1 SQVTM and CDR2 ANQGSEA. The CDR3 sequence is CSVGQIGTEAFF. The CDR3 bases are TGCAGCGTTGGACAGATTGGGACTGAAGCTTTCTTT.

The V gene is TRBV15, the J gene TRBJ2-1; D is unresolved. The CDR3 has 13 amino acids. Germline lookup yields CDR1 LNHNV and CDR2 YYDKDF (reference sequence). The V gene lost 5 bases and the J gene lost 8 bases, with 13 bases spanning the gap. The CDR3 reads CATSAQSSDEQFF. CDR3 DNA: TGTGCCACCAGCGCCCAAAGTTCGGATGAGCAGTTCTTC.

This clonotype was seen many times. V is TRBV29-1 and J is TRBJ1-2; TRBD1 agrees at 8 bases. V lost 5 bases and J lost 4; bases outside the gene matches: 3. The CDR3 has 12 residues. CDR1 and CDR2 from the germline V gene are SQVTM and ANQGSEA. In DNA, the CDR3 is TGCAGCGTTAGACAGGGGAGCTATGGCTACACCTTC. Its protein is CSVRQGSYGYTF. Supplemented by reference TRBV29-1 and TRBJ1-2, the full variable domain reads SAVISQKPSRDICQRGTSLTIQCQVDSQVTMMFWYRQQPGQSLTLIATANQGSEATYESGFVIDKFPISRPNLTFSTLTVSNMSPEDSSIYLCSVRQGSYGYTFGSGTRLTVV.

The chain links TRBV7-2 to TRBJ1-5; D unclear. Trimming stripped 0 bases from V and 3 bases from J, with 3 bases between. CDR1 and CDR2 (germline): SGHTA, FQGNSA. CDR3 size: 13 residues. This CDR3 is CASSLAHNQPQHF. In nucleotides, the CDR3 is TGTGCCAGCAGCTTAGCCCACAATCAGCCCCAGCATTTT.

CDR3 coding DNA: TGTGCCAGCAGCCCCCCGCGGGCTAGCGGGCGCTACAATGAGCAGTTCTTC. Translated: CASSPPRASGRYNEQFF. J is TRBJ2-1 and V is TRBV11-2; TRBD2 matches at 8 bases. This CDR3 is built from 17 residues. The trim removed 5 bases at V and 3 bases at J, leaving 12 bases unmatched. Germline V gene lookup returns CDR1 SGHAT and CDR2 FQNNGV.

This chain uses TRBV20-1 with TRBJ2-2; D may be TRBD2 (6 bases). Germline V gives CDR1 DFQATT, CDR2 SNEGSKA (reference sequence). V lost 0 bases and J lost 1, with 9 bases in between. The CDR3 has 15 residues. CDR3 loop: CSAREGGKNTGELFF. The CDR3 coding sequence is TGCAGTGCTAGAGAAGGCGGGAAGAACACCGGGGAGCTGTTTTTT.

This clonotype was detected only a few times. The chain has TRBV5-1 and TRBJ2-2; D remains ambiguous. Per the germline V gene, CDR1 is SGHRS and CDR2 is YFSETQ. V gave up 4 bases and J gave up 6 bases, with 7 bases separating them. CDR3 length equals 12 residues. The CDR3 sequence is CASSHPPGELFF. CDR3 sequence (DNA): TGCGCCAGCAGCCATCCCCCCGGGGAGCTGTTTTTT.

This clonotype was detected a few times. The rearrangement links TRBV20-1 to TRBJ2-1; TRBD1 agrees at 8 bases. The germline V gene encodes CDR1 DFQATT and CDR2 SNEGSKA (reference sequence). The CDR3 is 13 amino acids. J lost 9 bases, V lost 2 bases, and 6 bases had no gene match. CDR3 in amino acids: CSARRQGFGEQFF. As DNA, the CDR3 is TGCAGTGCTAGAAGACAGGGGTTCGGTGAGCAGTTCTTC.

This clonotype was observed a handful of times. The rearrangement joins TRBV12-3 or TRBV12-4 to TRBJ2-1, with 9 bases matching TRBD1. V gave up 4 bases and J gave up 7 bases; unmatched junction bases: 5. This CDR3 is built from 14 residues. The CDR3 spells CASSSRDRANEQFF. The CDR3 DNA reads TGTGCCAGCAGTTCCCGGGACAGGGCTAATGAGCAGTTCTTC.

V gene TRBV24-1 combines with J gene TRBJ2-2, with TRBD1 matching over 9 bases. This CDR3 spans 16 amino acids. V was clipped by 5 bases and J by 3 bases; unmatched bases: 6. Germline CDR1 and CDR2: KGHDR and SFDVKD. The CDR3 nucleotides read TGTGCCACCAGTGTCTCGACAGGGGGGTACACCGGGGAGCTGTTTTTT. It encodes CATSVSTGGYTGELFF.

The chain is built from TRBV30 and TRBJ2-3; D remains unclear. CDR3 length equals 13 residues. Germline V CDR1 and CDR2: GTSNPN, SVGIG (reference sequence). Between the trimmed V and J ends, which lost 0 bases and 2 bases, there was a span of 6 bases. In DNA form, the CDR3 reads TGTGCCTGGAGTGTCAGGAACACAGATACGCAGTATTTT. It codes for CAWSVRNTDTQYF.

This clonotype has just a few counts. The genes are TRBV9 and TRBJ2-2; no definite D call. The CDR3 is made up of 17 amino acids. Germline V gene sequence: CDR1 SGDLS, CDR2 YYNGEE. V gave up 3 bases and J gave up 4 bases, with 19 bases separating them. The CDR3 DNA follows: TGTGCCAGCAGCGGACCGGGCCCCCTTCTGGTCACCGGGGAGCTGTTTTTT. Translating it yields CASSGPGPLLVTGELFF.

The chain joins TRBV20-1 to TRBJ1-1; D possibly corresponds to TRBD1 (6 bases). V lost 0 bases and J lost 1, with 18 bases in between. The CDR3 totals 17 residues. CDR1 is DFQATT, CDR2 SNEGSKA, per germline (reference sequence). Here the CDR3 reads CSARDLGVRGANTEAFF. CDR3 in DNA: TGCAGTGCTAGAGATCTGGGGGTACGGGGGGCGAACACTGAAGCTTTCTTT.

J is TRBJ2-3 and V is TRBV27; TRBD2 matches at 11 bases. Germline CDR1 reads MNHEY; CDR2 reads SMNVEV (reference sequence). The CDR3 loop spans 20 amino acids. V shed 3 bases and J 0 bases; nucleotides not matched to a gene: 14. The DNA for the CDR3 is TGTGCCAGCAGTTTGTATCTACCGGGACTAGCGGCCCTTAGCACAGATACGCAGTATTTT. Its protein product is CASSLYLPGLAALSTDTQYF.

This clonotype was recorded a few times. The chain joins TRBV25-1 to TRBJ2-1; 15 bases fit TRBD2. Trimming took 1 base from V and 8 from J; bases not matched to a gene: 6. The CDR3 is 17 amino acids. Germline CDR1 is MGHDK and CDR2 is SYGVNS. CDR3 sequence: CASSELGLAGGGDEQFF. The CDR3, as DNA: TGTGCCAGCAGTGAATTGGGACTAGCGGGAGGAGGTGATGAGCAGTTCTTC.

This clonotype has just a few counts. The V gene is TRBV5-1, the J gene TRBJ2-2; unclear D gene. The V gene lost 1 base and the J gene lost 3 bases, with 7 bases spanning the gap. Germline values: CDR1 SGHRS, CDR2 YFSETQ. The CDR3 totals 14 residues. Here the CDR3 DNA reads TGCGCCAGCAGCTTGAGGGCAGACACCGGGGAGCTGTTTTTT. This translates into CASSLRADTGELFF.

This clonotype was counted a few times. The rearrangement links TRBV3-1 to TRBJ2-2, with D maybe TRBD1 (6 bases). V was cut by 5 bases and J by 6 bases, with 10 bases left in between. Germline lookup yields CDR1 LGHDT and CDR2 YNNKEL (reference sequence). The CDR3 length is 13 residues. CDR3 protein: CASSAQGAGELFF. The CDR3 DNA follows: TGTGCCAGCAGCGCACAGGGAGCCGGGGAGCTGTTTTTT.

Only a few counts were recorded for this clonotype. The DNA for the CDR3 is TGCGCCAGCGCCCGGGGACAGGGTGTAAATGAGCAGTTCTTC. This translates into CASARGQGVNEQFF. The chain employs TRBV10-1 and TRBJ2-1; 9 bases match TRBD1. The CDR3 has 14 residues. Germline assignment: CDR1 WNHNN and CDR2 SYGVQD (reference sequence). V lost 8 bases to trimming and J lost 7 bases; unmatched junction nucleotides: 9.

This clonotype has only a few counts. V and J are TRBV3-1 and TRBJ2-7, with a tentative D call TRBD1 (6 bases). Germline V gives CDR1 LGHDT, CDR2 YNNKEL (reference sequence). The CDR3 extends over 15 amino acids. V was clipped by 1 base and J by 0 bases, with 10 bases between them. CDR3 nucleotides: TGTGCCAGCAGCCAAGGACAGGCTACCTCCTACGAGCAGTACTTC. Translating it yields CASSQGQATSYEQYF.

This clonotype appeared a few times. The chain has TRBV20-1 and TRBJ2-6, with no clear D. Germline loops: CDR1 DFQATT, CDR2 SNEGSKA (reference sequence). Trimming left V 5 bases short and J 2 bases short, with 4 bases between. This CDR3 has 12 residues. CDR3 in amino acids: CSAYTGANVLTF. As DNA, the CDR3 is TGCAGTGCTTACACTGGGGCCAACGTCCTGACTTTC.

The CDR3 nucleotides are TGTGCCAGCAGCGTAGACTCGTCCATCGACTACGAGCAGTACTTC. This codes for CASSVDSSIDYEQYF. The rearrangement joins TRBV7-8 to TRBJ2-7; D ambiguous. Trimming stripped 5 bases from V and 3 bases from J, with 17 bases between. Germline V gene lookup returns CDR1 SGHVS and CDR2 FQNEAQ. CDR3 length: 15 residues.

This chain connects TRBV5-1 to TRBJ2-2; TRBD2 might be the D (6 bases). The CDR3 runs 12 residues. CDR1 is SGHRS and CDR2 is YFSETQ in the germline V gene. V lost 4 bases, J lost 6 bases, and 7 bases lay in between. CDR3 sequence: CASSRLAGELFF. CDR3 nucleotide sequence: TGCGCCAGCAGCCGACTAGCCGGGGAGCTGTTTTTT.

This chain joins TRBV29-1 and TRBJ2-7, with D perhaps TRBD1 (5 bases). The V end was cut by 4 bases, the J end by 3 bases, with 10 bases between. The germline CDR1 and CDR2 sequences are SQVTM and ANQGSEA. The CDR3 runs 12 residues. The CDR3 spells CSVAGDSYEQYV. The CDR3 DNA sequence: TGCAGCGTTGCGGGTGACAGCTACGAGCAGTACGTC.

This chain's CDR3 is CSGGRRGTDTQYF. CDR3 nucleotides: TGCAGCGGGGGGAGGCGGGGAACAGATACGCAGTATTTT. The chain carries TRBV20-1 and TRBJ2-3, with 7 bases lining up with TRBD2. The CDR3 has 13 amino acids. Germline-derived CDR1 and CDR2 are DFQATT and SNEGSKA (reference sequence).

This clonotype was seen a few times. The rearrangement uses TRBV24-1 and TRBJ2-5; TRBD1 agrees at 10 bases. There are 16 residues in the CDR3. J gave up 5 bases and V 4 bases, and 9 bases lay outside the gene matches. Germline V gives CDR1 KGHDR, CDR2 SFDVKD. This CDR3 is CATSEPRQGAWETQYF. In DNA, the CDR3 is TGTGCCACCAGTGAGCCCCGACAGGGGGCTTGGGAGACCCAGTACTTC.

The table lists this clonotype with many counts. V and J are TRBV3-1 and TRBJ1-6; D unresolved. The CDR3 spans 14 residues. V was clipped by 6 bases and J by 0 bases, with 6 bases between them. The germline V gene encodes CDR1 LGHDT and CDR2 YNNKEL (reference sequence). CDR3 in amino acids: CASSLSSYNSPLHF. CDR3 bases: TGTGCCAGCAGTCTGAGCTCCTATAATTCACCCCTCCACTTT. Together with reference TRBV3-1 and TRBJ1-6, the CDR3 gives the full variable domain: DTAVSQTPKYLVTQMGNDKSIKCEQNLGHDTMYWYKQDSKKFLKIMFSYNNKELIINETVPNRFSPKSPDKAHLNLHINSLELGDSAVYFCASSLSSYNSPLHFGNGTRLTVT.

The chain uses TRBV7-8 and TRBJ2-1, with D unclear. This CDR3 spans 12 amino acids. Trimming removed 9 bases from V and 4 bases from J, with 10 bases in between. Germline CDR1 SGHVS, CDR2 FQNEAQ. CDR3 coding DNA: TGTGCCAGTGGCCTGGGGTACAATGAGCAGTTCTTC. Translating it yields CASGLGYNEQFF.

This clonotype showed up many times. The rearrangement joins TRBV7-9 to TRBJ2-3; D not certain. The germline CDR1 and CDR2 sequences are SEHNR and FQNEAQ (reference sequence). The length of the CDR3 is 14 residues. Trimming pared 1 base from V and 0 bases from J, leaving 5 bases between. This CDR3 is CASSLGVSTDTQYF. The DNA for the CDR3 is TGTGCCAGCAGCTTAGGGGTTAGCACAGATACGCAGTATTTT.

This sequence joins TRBV11-2 and TRBJ1-5, with TRBD1 as a possible D gene (5 bases). CDR1 and CDR2 from the germline V gene are SGHAT and FQNNGV. This CDR3 spans 15 amino acids. Trimming pared 5 bases from V and 3 bases from J, leaving 14 bases between. The chain's CDR3 is CASSPAGGVNQPQHF. The CDR3 DNA reads as TGTGCCAGCAGCCCGGCCGGGGGAGTCAATCAGCCCCAGCATTTT.